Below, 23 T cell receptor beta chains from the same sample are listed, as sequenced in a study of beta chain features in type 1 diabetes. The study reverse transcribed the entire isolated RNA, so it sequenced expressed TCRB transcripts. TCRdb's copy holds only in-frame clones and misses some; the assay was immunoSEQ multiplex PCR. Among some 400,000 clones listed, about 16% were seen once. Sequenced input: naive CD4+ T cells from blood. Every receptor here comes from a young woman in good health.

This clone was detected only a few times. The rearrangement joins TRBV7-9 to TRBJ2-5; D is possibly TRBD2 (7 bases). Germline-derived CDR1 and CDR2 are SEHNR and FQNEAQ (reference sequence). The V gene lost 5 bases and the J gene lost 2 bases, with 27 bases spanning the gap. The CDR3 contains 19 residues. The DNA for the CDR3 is TGTGCCAGCAGCGTCCCCGGGGGGCTACCCATAATAAGACAAGAGACCCAGTACTTC. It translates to CASSVPGGLPIIRQETQYF.

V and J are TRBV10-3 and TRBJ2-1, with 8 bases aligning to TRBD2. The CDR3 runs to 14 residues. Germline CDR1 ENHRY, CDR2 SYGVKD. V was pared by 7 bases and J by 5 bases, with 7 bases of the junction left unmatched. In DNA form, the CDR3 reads TGTGCCATCAATCCGGGACTAGAGGACAATGAGCAGTTCTTC. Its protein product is CAINPGLEDNEQFF.

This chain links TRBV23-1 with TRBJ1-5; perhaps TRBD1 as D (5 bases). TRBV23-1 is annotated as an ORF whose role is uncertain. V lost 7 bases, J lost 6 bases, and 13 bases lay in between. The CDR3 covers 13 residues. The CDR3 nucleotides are TGCGCCAGCATTGGGGGAGGTGGTCAGCCCCAGCATTTT. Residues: CASIGGGGQPQHF.

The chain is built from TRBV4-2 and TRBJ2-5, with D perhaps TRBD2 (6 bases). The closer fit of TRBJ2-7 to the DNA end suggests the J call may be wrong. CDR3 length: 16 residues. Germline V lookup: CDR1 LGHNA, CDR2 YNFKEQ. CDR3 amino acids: CASSQDTSPMSYEQYF. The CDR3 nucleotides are TGTGCCAGCAGCCAAGATACTAGCCCGATGAGCTACGAGCAGTACTTC.

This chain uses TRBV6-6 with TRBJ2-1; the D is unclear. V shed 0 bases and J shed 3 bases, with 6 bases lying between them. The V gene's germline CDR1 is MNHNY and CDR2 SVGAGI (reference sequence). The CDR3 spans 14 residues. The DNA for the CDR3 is TGTGCCAGCAGTTACTCGGCACACTACAATGAGCAGTTCTTC. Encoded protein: CASSYSAHYNEQFF.

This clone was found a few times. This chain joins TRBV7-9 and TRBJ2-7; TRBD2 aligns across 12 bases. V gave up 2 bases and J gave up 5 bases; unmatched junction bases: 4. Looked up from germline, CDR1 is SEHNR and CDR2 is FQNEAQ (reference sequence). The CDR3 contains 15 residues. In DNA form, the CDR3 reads TGTGCCAGCAGCTTAAAGACTAGCGGGAGCGACGAGCAGTACTTC. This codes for CASSLKTSGSDEQYF. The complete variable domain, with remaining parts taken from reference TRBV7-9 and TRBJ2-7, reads DTGVSQNPRHKITKRGQNVTFRCDPISEHNRLYWYRQTLGQGPEFLTYFQNEAQLEKSRLLSDRFSAERPKGSFSTLEIQRTEQGDSAMYLCASSLKTSGSDEQYFGPGTRLTVT.

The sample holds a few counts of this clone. The CDR3 region has the DNA TGCGCCAGCAGCATAGACAGGGGTCCAAAGACCCAGTACTTC. Its translation: CASSIDRGPKTQYF. The J gene is TRBJ2-5, the V gene TRBV5-1; 8 positions match TRBD1. Germline CDR1 is SGHRS and CDR2 is YFSETQ. This CDR3 is 14 amino acids long. V gave up 4 bases and J gave up 6 bases; unmatched junction bases: 8.

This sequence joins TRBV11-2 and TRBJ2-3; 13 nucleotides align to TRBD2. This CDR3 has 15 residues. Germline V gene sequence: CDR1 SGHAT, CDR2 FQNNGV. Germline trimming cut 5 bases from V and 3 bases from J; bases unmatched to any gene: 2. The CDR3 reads CASSPTSGRTDTQYF. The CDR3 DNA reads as TGTGCCAGCAGCCCGACTAGCGGGAGGACAGATACGCAGTATTTT.

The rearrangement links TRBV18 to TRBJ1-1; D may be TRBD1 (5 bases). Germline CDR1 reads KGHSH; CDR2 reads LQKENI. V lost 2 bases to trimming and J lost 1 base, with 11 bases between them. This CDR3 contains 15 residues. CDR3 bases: TGTGCCAGCTCACCAATGGAGGGGAAGAACACTGAAGCTTTCTTT. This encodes CASSPMEGKNTEAFF.

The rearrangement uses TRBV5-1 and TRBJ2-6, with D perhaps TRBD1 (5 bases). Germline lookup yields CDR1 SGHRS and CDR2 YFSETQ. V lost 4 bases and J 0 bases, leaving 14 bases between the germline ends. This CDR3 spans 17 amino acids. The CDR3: CASSPTTGFSGANVLTF. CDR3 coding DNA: TGCGCCAGCAGCCCTACTACAGGATTCTCTGGGGCCAACGTCCTGACTTTC.

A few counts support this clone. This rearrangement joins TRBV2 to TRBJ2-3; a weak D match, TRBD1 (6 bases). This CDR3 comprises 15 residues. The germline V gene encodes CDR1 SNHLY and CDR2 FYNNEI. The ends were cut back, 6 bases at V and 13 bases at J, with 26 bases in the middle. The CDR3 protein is CASSRGGQLEPGKYF. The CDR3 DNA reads TGTGCCAGCAGCCGCGGAGGACAGCTCGAGCCTGGAAAGTATTTT.

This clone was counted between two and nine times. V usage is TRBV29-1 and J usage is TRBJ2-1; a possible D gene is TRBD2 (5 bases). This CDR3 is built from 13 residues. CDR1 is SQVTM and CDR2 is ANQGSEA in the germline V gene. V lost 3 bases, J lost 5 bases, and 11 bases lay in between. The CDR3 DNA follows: TGCAGCGTTGAGCTAGCCGGGAACAATGAGCAGTTCTTC. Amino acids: CSVELAGNNEQFF.

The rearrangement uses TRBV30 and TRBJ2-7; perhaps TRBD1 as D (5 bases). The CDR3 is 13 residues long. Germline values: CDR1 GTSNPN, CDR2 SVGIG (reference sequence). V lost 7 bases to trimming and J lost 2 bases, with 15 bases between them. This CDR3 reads CASADSSPYEQYF. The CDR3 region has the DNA TGTGCCTCCGCAGACAGCTCCCCCTACGAGCAGTACTTC.

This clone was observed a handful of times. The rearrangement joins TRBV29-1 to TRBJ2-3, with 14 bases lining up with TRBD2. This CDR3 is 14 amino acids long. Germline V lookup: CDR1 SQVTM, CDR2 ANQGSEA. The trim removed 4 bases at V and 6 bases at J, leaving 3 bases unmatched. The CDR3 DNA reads TGCAGCGTTGGACTAGCGGGAGGGTGGGATACGCAGTATTTT. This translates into CSVGLAGGWDTQYF.

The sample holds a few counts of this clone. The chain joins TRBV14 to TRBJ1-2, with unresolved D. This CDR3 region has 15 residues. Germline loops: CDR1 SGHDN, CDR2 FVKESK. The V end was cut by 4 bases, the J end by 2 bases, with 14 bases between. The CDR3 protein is CASSRVQSANYGYTF. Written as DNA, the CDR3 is TGTGCCAGCAGCCGTGTACAGTCCGCCAACTATGGCTACACCTTC.

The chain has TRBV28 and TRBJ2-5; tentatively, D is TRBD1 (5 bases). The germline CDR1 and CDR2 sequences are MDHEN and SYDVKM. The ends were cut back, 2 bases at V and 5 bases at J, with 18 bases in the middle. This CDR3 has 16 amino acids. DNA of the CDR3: TGTGCCAGCAGTTTAGGGCCGCAGGGTGGAAAGGAGACCCAGTACTTC. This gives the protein CASSLGPQGGKETQYF.

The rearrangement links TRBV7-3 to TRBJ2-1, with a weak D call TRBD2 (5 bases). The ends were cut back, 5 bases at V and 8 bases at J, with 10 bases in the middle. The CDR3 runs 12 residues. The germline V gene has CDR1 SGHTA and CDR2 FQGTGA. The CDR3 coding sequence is TGTGCCAGCAGCGCAACTAGGCATGAGCAGTTCTTC. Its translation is CASSATRHEQFF.

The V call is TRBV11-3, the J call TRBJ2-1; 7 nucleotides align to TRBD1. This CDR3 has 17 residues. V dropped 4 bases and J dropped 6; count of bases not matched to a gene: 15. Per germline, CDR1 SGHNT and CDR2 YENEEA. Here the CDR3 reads CASSYRPRGPRGNEQFF. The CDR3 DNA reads TGTGCCAGCAGCTATAGACCGAGGGGGCCTAGGGGCAATGAGCAGTTCTTC.

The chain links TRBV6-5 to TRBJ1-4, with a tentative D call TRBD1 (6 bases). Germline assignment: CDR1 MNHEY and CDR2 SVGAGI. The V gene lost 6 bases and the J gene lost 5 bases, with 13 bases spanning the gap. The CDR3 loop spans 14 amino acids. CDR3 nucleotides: TGTGCCAGCAGCAAAGGGGGTACAAATGAAAAACTGTTTTTT. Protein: CASSKGGTNEKLFF.

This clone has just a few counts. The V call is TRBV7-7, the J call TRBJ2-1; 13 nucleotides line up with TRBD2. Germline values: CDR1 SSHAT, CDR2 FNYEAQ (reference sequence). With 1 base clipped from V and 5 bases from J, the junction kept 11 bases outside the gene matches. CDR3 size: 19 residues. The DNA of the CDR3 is TGTGCCAGCAGCTTAGGGAGGGGGCACACTAGCGGGAGGGACAATGAGCAGTTCTTC. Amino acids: CASSLGRGHTSGRDNEQFF.

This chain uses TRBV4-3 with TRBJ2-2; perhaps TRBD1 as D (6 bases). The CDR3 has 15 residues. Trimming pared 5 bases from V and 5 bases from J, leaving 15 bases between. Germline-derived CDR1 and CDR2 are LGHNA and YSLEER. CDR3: CASSVGTFGTGELFF. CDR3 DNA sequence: TGCGCCAGCAGCGTCGGGACATTCGGGACCGGGGAGCTGTTTTTT.

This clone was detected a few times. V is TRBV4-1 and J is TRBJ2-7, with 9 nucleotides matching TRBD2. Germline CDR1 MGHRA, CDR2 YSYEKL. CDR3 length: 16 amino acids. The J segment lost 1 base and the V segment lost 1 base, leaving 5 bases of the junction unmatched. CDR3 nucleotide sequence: TGCGCCAGCAGCCAAGCCTCTAGCGGGGTGTCCTACGAGCAGTACTTC. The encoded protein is CASSQASSGVSYEQYF.

The CDR3 nucleotides are TGTGCCAGCAGCTTAGATCCCGGGAGCGGCGAGCAGTACTTC. It is translated as CASSLDPGSGEQYF. The chain links TRBV11-2 to TRBJ2-7; tentative D call: TRBD2 (6 bases). V lost 0 bases and J lost 6, with 12 bases in between. CDR1 and CDR2 from the germline V gene are SGHAT and FQNNGV. The CDR3 runs 14 residues.